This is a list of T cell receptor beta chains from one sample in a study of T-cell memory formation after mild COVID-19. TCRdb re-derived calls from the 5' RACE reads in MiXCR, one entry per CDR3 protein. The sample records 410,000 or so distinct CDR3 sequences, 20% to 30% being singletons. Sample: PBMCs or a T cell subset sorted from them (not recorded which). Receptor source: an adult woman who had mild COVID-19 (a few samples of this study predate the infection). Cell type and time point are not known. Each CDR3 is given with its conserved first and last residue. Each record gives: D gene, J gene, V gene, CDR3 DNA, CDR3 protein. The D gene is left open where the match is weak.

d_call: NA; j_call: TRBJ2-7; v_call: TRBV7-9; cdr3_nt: TGTGCCAGCAGCTACCCTCGGGGCAACGAGCAGTACTTC; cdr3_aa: CASSYPRGNEQYF
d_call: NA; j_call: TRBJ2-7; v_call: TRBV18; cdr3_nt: TGTGCCAGCTCACCACGACCCGGCCCGAGCTCCTACGAGCAGTACTTC; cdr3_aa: CASSPRPGPSSYEQYF
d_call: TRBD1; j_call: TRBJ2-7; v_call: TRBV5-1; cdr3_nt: TGCGCCAGCAGCTTCCGGACAGGGGGCTTCGACGAGCAGTACTTC; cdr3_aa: CASSFRTGGFDEQYF
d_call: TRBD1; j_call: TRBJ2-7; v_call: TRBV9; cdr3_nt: TGTGCCAGCAGCGTAGTGGGACAGGGTGACCACGAGCAGTACTTC; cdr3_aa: CASSVVGQGDHEQYF
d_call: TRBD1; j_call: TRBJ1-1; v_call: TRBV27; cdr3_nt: TGTGCCAGCAGTTCGACAGGGGTAGCTTTCTTT; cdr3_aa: CASSSTGVAFF
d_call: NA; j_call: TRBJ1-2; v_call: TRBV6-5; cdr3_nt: TGTGCCAGCAGTCGATCTCAGGCTGCTAACTATGGCTACACCTTC; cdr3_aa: CASSRSQAANYGYTF
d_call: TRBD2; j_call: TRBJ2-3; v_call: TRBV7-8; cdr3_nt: TGTGCCAGCAGCTACCTCAGTTGGGCGCCTAGCGGGCCCAACTATACGCAGTATTTT; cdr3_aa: CASSYLSWAPSGPNYTQYF
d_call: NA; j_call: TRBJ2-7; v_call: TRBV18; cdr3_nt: TGTGCCAGCTCCAAAAGCCTAGACCACGAGCAGTACTTC; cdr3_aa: CASSKSLDHEQYF
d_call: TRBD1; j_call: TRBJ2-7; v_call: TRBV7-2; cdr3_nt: TGTGCCAGCAGCTCCCGTCCCGGGACAGGGAACTACGAGCAGTACTTC; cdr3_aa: CASSSRPGTGNYEQYF
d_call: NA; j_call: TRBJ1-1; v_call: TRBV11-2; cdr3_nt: TGTGCCAGCAGCTCGGAGTGGGGCCAGAAAGAAGCTTTCTTT; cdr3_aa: CASSSEWGQKEAFF